This T cell receptor (beta chain) was sequenced in a study of human T cells and chemical hapten exposure. Study-level results: With regard to DPC sensitization, TCRs above 1 in 1000 frequency did not change.

The CDR3 is 16 amino acids. Per germline, CDR1 SGDLS and CDR2 YYNGEE. The junction had 7 bases not matched to a gene; V was cut back by 3 bases and J by 3 bases. Attachment of unique molecular identifiers to individual cDNA molecules was performed in the library. TCRdb re-analysed the RACE reads in MiXCR, keeping a single row per CDR3 protein. The data contain 44,000 or so distinct CDR3 sequences, 3.7% of them singletons. This clonotype was picked up many times. The target antigen is unknown. Noted time point: healthy volunteer bleed at 6 weeks. Extraction yielded total RNA from whole blood (unfractionated).

The source is a human donor in good health. Some clones in this sample may be carry-over from other donors' samples. The sequencing input was whole blood. The chain links TRBV9 to TRBJ1-5; 9 nucleotides agree with TRBD1. The CDR3 DNA reads as TGTGCCAGCAGCGCAACGACAGGGGGAATCAATCAGCCCCAGCATTTT. Protein sequence: CASSATTGGINQPQHF.